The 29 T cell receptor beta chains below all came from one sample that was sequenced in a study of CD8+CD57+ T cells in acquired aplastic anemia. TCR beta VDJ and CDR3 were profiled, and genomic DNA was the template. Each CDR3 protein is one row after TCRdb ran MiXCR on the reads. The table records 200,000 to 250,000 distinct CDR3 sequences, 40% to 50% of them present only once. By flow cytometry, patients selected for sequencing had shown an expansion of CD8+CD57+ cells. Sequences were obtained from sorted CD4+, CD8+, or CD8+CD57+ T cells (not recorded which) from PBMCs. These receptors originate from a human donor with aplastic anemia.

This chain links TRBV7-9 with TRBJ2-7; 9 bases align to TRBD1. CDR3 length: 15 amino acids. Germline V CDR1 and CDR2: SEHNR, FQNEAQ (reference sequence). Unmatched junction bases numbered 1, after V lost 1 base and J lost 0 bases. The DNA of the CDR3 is TGTGCCAGCAGCTTAGGACAGGGGGACTCCTACGAGCAGTACTTC. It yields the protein CASSLGQGDSYEQYF.

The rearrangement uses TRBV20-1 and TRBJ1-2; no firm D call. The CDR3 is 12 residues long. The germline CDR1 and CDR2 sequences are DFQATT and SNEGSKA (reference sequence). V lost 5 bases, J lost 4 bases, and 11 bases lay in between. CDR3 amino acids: CSAPRSLYGYTF. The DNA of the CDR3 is TGCAGTGCTCCGAGGTCCCTCTATGGCTACACCTTC.

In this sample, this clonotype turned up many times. The DNA of the CDR3 is TGTGCCAGCAGCAAAACCAACTCACCCTACGAGCAGTACTTC. As protein: CASSKTNSPYEQYF. This chain joins TRBV9 and TRBJ2-7; D not certain. Germline-derived CDR1 and CDR2 are SGDLS and YYNGEE. The CDR3 spans 14 residues. V lost 4 bases, J lost 2 bases, and 13 bases lay in between. The full variable domain, rest sourced from reference TRBV9 and TRBJ2-7, is DSGVTQTPKHLITATGQRVTLRCSPRSGDLSVYWYQQSLDQGLQFLIQYYNGEERAKGNILERFSAQQFPDLHSELNLSSLELGDSALYFCASSKTNSPYEQYFGPGTRLTVT.

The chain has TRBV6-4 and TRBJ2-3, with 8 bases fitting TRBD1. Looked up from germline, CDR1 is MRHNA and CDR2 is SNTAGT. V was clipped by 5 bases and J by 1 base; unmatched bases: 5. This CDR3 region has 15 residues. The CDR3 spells CASSYQGQGTDTQYF. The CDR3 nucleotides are TGTGCCAGCAGTTACCAGGGACAGGGCACAGATACGCAGTATTTT.

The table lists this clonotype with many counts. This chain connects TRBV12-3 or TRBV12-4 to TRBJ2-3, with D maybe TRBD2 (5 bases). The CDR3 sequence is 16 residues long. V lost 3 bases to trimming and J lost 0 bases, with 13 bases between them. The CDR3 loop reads CASSFSAELSTDTQYF. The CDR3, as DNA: TGTGCCAGCAGTTTTTCAGCGGAACTTAGCACAGATACGCAGTATTTT.

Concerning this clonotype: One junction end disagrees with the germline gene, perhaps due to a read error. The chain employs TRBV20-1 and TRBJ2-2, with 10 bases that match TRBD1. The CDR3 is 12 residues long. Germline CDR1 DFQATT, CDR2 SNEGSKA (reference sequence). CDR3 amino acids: CSARDMGQGMVF. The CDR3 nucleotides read TGCAGTGCTAGAGATATGGGACAGGGGATGGTTTTC.

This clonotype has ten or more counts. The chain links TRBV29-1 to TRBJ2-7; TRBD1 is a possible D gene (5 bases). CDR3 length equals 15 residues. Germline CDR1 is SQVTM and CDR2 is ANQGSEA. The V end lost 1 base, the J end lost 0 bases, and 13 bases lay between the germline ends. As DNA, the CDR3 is TGCAGCGTTGAAGCTGCTACCGACAGCTCCTACGAGCAGTACTTC. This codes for CSVEAATDSSYEQYF.

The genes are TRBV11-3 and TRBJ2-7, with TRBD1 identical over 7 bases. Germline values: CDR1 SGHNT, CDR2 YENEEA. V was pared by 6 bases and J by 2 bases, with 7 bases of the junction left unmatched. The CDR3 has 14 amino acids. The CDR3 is CASSPGTAPYEQYF. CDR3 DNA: TGTGCCAGCAGTCCAGGGACAGCCCCCTACGAGCAGTACTTC.

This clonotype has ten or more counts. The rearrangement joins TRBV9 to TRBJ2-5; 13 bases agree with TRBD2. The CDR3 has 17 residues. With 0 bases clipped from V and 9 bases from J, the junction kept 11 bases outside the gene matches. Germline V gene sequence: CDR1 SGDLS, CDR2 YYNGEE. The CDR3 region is CASSVGLAGGLGAAQYF. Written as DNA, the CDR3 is TGTGCCAGCAGCGTAGGACTAGCGGGGGGACTTGGTGCGGCCCAGTACTTC.

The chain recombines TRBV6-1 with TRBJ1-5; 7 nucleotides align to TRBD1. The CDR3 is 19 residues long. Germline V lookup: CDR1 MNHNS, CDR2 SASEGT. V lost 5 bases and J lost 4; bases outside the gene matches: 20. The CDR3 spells CASSHTKSTGRKANQPQHF. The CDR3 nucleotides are TGTGCCAGCAGTCACACTAAATCGACAGGGAGGAAGGCGAATCAGCCCCAGCATTTT.

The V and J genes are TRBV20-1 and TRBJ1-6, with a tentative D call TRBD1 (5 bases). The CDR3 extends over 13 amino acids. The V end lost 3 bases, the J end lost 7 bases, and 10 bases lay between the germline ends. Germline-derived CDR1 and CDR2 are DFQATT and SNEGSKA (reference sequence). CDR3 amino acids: CSASGDRNSPLHF. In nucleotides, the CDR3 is TGCAGTGCTAGTGGGGACCGAAATTCACCCCTCCACTTT.

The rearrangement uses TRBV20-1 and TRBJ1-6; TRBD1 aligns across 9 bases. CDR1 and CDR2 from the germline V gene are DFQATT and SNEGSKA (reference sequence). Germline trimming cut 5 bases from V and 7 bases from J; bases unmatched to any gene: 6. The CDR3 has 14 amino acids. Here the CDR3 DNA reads TGCAGTGCTGGGGGACAGGGTCGAAATTCACCCCTCCACTTT. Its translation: CSAGGQGRNSPLHF.

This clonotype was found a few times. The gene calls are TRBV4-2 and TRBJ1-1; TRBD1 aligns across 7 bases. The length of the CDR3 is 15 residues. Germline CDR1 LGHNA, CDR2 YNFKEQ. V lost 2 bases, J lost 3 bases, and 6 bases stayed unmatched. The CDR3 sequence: CASSQWLDRDTEAFF. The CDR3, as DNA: TGTGCCAGCAGCCAATGGCTCGACAGGGACACTGAAGCTTTCTTT.

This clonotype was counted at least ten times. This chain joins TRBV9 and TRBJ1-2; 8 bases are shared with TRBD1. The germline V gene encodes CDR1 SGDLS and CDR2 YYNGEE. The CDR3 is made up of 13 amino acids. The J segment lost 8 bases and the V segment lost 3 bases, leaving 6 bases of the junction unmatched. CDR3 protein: CASSEGQGGGYTF. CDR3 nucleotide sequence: TGTGCCAGCAGCGAAGGACAGGGCGGGGGCTACACCTTC.

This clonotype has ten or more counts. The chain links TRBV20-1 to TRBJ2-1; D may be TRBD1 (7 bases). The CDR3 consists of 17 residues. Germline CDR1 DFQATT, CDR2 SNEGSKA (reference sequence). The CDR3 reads CSTRGDGSDYDYNEQFF. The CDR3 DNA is TGCAGCACCAGGGGGGATGGGAGCGACTACGACTACAATGAGCAGTTCTTC.

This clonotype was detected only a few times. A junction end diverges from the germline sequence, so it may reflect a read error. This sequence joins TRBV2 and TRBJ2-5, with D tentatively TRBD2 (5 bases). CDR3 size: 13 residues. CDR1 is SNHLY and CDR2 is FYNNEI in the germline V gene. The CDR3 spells CASSVPPWETQCF. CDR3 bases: TGTGCCAGCAGTGTCCCCCCCTGGGAGACCCAGTGCTTC.

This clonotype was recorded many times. Written as DNA, the CDR3 is TGTGCCAGCAGTTCCCCAGCCCGGAGCTCCTACAATGAGCAGTTCTTC. Amino acids: CASSSPARSSYNEQFF. The gene calls are TRBV6-1 and TRBJ2-1; D gene uncertain. V lost 5 bases to trimming and J lost 0 bases, with 14 bases between them. Germline V lookup: CDR1 MNHNS, CDR2 SASEGT. This CDR3 contains 16 residues.

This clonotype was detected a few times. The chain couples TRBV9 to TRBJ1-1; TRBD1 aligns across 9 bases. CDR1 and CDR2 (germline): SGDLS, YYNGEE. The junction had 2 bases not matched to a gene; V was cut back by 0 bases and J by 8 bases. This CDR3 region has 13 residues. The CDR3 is CASSVGTGAEAFF. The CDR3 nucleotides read TGTGCCAGCAGCGTAGGGACAGGGGCGGAAGCTTTCTTT.

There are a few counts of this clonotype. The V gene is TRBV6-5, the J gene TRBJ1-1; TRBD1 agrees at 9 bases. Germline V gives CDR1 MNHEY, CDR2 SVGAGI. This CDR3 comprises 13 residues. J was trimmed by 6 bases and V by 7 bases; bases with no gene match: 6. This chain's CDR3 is CASTNRGRPEAFF. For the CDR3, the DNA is TGTGCCAGCACGAACAGGGGGCGGCCTGAAGCTTTCTTT.

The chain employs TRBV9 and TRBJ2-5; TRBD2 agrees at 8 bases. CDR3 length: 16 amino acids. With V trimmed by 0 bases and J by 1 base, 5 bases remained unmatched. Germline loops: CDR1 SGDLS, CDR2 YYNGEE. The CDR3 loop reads CASSVGSGAPQETQYF. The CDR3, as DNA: TGTGCCAGCAGCGTAGGTAGCGGGGCACCCCAAGAGACCCAGTACTTC.

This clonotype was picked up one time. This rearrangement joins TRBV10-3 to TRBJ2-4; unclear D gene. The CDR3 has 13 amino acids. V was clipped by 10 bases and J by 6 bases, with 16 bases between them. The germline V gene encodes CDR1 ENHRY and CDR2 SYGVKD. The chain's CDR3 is CASSPWAGNIQYF. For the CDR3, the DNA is TGTGCCAGCAGCCCCTGGGCCGGAAACATTCAGTACTTC.

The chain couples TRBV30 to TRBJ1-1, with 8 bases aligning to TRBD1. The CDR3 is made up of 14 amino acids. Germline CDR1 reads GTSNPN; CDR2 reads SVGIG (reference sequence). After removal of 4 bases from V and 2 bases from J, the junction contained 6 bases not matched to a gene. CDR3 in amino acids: CAWTNTGGNTEAFF. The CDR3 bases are TGTGCCTGGACAAATACAGGGGGAAACACTGAAGCTTTCTTT.

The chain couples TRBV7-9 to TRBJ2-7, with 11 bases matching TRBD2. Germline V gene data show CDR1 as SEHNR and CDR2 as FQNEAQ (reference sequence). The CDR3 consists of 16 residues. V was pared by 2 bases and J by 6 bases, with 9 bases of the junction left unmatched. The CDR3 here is CASSLTTSGTGTEQYF. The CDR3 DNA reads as TGTGCCAGCAGCTTAACGACTAGCGGGACAGGGACCGAGCAGTACTTC.

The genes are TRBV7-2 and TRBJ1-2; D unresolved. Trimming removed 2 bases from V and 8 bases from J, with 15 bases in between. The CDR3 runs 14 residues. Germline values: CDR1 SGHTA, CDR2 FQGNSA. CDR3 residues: CASSLTPTAQGYTF. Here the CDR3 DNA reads TGTGCCAGCAGCTTAACGCCCACAGCTCAGGGCTACACCTTC.

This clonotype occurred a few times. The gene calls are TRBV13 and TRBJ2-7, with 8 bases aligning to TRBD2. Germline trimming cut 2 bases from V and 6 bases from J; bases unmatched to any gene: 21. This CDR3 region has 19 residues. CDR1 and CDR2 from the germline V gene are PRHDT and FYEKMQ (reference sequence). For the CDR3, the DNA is TGTGCCAGCAGCTTAAGCCCGGCCGGCCCCGGGACTAGTATCTTCGAGCAGTACTTC. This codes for CASSLSPAGPGTSIFEQYF. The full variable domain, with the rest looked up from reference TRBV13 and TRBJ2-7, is AAGVIQSPRHLIKEKRETATLKCYPIPRHDTVYWYQQGPGQDPQFLISFYEKMQSDKGSIPDRFSAQQFSDYHSELNMSSLELGDSALYFCASSLSPAGPGTSIFEQYFGPGTRLTVT.

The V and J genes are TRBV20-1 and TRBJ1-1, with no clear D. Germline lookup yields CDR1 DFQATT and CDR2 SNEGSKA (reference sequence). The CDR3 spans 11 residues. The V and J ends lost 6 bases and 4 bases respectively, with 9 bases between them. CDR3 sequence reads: CSASIRTEAFF. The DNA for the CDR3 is TGCAGTGCCTCTATTCGCACTGAAGCTTTCTTT.

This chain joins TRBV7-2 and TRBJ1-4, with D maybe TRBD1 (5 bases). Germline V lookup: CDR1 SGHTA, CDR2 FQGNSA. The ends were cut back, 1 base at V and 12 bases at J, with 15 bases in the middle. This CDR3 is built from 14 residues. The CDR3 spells CASSLDYGARQLFF. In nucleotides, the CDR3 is TGTGCCAGCAGCTTAGATTATGGGGCCCGTCAACTGTTTTTT.

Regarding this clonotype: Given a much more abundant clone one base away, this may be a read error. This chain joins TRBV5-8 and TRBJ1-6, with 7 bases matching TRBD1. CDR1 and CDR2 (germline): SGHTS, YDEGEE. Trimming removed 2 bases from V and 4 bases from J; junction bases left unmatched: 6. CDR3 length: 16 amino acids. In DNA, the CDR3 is TGTGCCAGCAGCTTTAACAGGGGAGCATATAATTCACCCCTCCACTTT. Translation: CASSFNRGAYNSPLHF.

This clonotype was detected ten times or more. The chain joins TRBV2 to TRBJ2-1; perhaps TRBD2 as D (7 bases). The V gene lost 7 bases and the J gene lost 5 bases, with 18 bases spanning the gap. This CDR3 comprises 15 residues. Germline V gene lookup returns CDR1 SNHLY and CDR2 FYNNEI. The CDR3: CASTVPGGPHNEQFF. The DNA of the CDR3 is TGTGCCAGCACGGTCCCCGGGGGGCCCCACAATGAGCAGTTCTTC.